The rows below give T cell receptor beta chains drawn from one sample of a study of blood T cell repertoires in COVID-19. TCRdb's table, derived via immunoSEQ multiplex PCR, lists solely in-frame clones and lacks some. Among about 300,000 clones listed, about 89% were seen once. The sequenced sample was peripheral blood. The receptors shown here come from a man aged 18-30 years who had recovered from COVID-19. Both conserved end residues are part of each CDR3. D genes are given only for firm matches. Rows give clone size only sometimes, using once, few, many, or a class for an expanded clone.

V: TRBV19
D: NA
size: NA
J: TRBJ1-1
CDR3: CASIHRANTEAFF
DNA: TGTGCCAGTATTCACAGGGCAAACACTGAAGCTTTCTTT

V: TRBV5-4
D: TRBD1
size: few
J: TRBJ2-2
CDR3: CASSMGQGNAGELFF
DNA: TGTGCCAGCAGCATGGGACAGGGTAACGCCGGGGAGCTGTTTTTT

V: TRBV7-9
D: TRBD1
size: NA
J: TRBJ1-2
CDR3: CASSLTGGQGYTF
DNA: TGTGCCAGCAGCCTGACAGGGGGTCAGGGCTACACCTTC

V: TRBV5-5
D: NA
size: NA
J: TRBJ1-2
CDR3: CASSLWGGLNYGYTF
DNA: TGTGCCAGCAGCCTCTGGGGGGGGCTAAACTATGGCTACACCTTC

V: TRBV12-3/TRBV12-4
D: NA
size: NA
J: TRBJ2-1
CDR3: CASSLGFQGSQFF
DNA: TGTGCCAGCAGTTTAGGGTTCCAGGGGAGTCAGTTCTTC

V: TRBV3-1/TRBV3-2
D: NA
size: few
J: TRBJ2-7
CDR3: CASRPPGETYEQYF
DNA: TGTGCCAGCAGGCCCCCGGGGGAAACCTACGAGCAGTACTTC

V: TRBV7-9
D: TRBD2
size: once
J: TRBJ2-1
CDR3: CASSPTSGVKSSYNEQFF
DNA: TGTGCCAGCAGCCCCACCAGCGGGGTGAAAAGCTCCTACAATGAGCAGTTCTTC

V: TRBV5-6
D: NA
size: NA
J: TRBJ1-2
CDR3: CASSLDSLTNYGYTF
DNA: TGTGCCAGCAGCCTGGACAGCCTTACTAACTATGGCTACACCTTC

V: TRBV18
D: TRBD1
size: NA
J: TRBJ2-1
CDR3: CASSPGQGDEQFF
DNA: TGTGCCAGCTCACCAGGACAGGGTGATGAGCAGTTCTTC

V: TRBV4-1
D: NA
size: NA
J: TRBJ1-5
CDR3: CASKGRDQPQHF
DNA: TGCGCCAGCAAGGGGCGCGATCAGCCCCAGCATTTT

V: TRBV10-3
D: TRBD1
size: NA
J: TRBJ1-5
CDR3: CAISAGDRGPYTSNQPQHF
DNA: TGTGCCATCAGTGCGGGGGACAGGGGGCCTTATACCAGCAATCAGCCCCAGCATTTT

V: TRBV4-1
D: NA
size: NA
J: TRBJ1-1
CDR3: CASRSGNTEAFF
DNA: TGCGCCAGCAGATCCGGGAACACTGAAGCTTTCTTT

V: TRBV2
D: TRBD1
size: NA
J: TRBJ1-1
CDR3: CASSPGGTNTEAFF
DNA: TGTGCCAGCAGTCCAGGGGGCACGAACACTGAAGCTTTCTTT

V: TRBV5-8
D: NA
size: once
J: TRBJ2-2
CDR3: CASSFDITGTGELFF
DNA: TGTGCCAGCAGCTTCGACATCACGGGAACCGGGGAGCTGTTTTTT

V: TRBV5-4
D: NA
size: NA
J: TRBJ2-1
CDR3: CASSLGGSLYNEQFF
DNA: TGTGCCAGCAGCTTGGGTGGGAGCCTCTACAATGAGCAGTTCTTC

V: TRBV6-5
D: NA
size: NA
J: TRBJ2-1
CDR3: CASSPGLRSYNEQFF
DNA: TGTGCCAGCAGTCCGGGACTCCGCTCCTACAATGAGCAGTTCTTC

V: TRBV11-2
D: NA
size: few
J: TRBJ1-2
CDR3: CASNILNAKSGGYTF
DNA: TGTGCCAGCAACATACTTAACGCTAAATCGGGTGGCTACACCTTC

V: TRBV11-3
D: TRBD1
size: NA
J: TRBJ2-1
CDR3: CASSHPGQGVDEQFF
DNA: TGTGCCAGCAGTCATCCGGGACAGGGGGTTGATGAGCAGTTCTTC

V: TRBV2
D: TRBD2
size: NA
J: TRBJ2-7
CDR3: CASSDGLAGDEQYF
DNA: TGTGCCAGCAGCGATGGACTAGCGGGAGACGAGCAGTACTTC

V: TRBV5-1
D: TRBD2
size: once
J: TRBJ2-1
CDR3: CASSFSFGSGRANEQFF
DNA: TGCGCCAGCAGCTTTTCTTTTGGTAGCGGGAGGGCCAATGAGCAGTTCTTC

V: TRBV7-8
D: TRBD1
size: NA
J: TRBJ2-7
CDR3: CASSQIIWTGRDYEQYF
DNA: TGTGCCAGCAGCCAAATCATTTGGACAGGTCGGGACTACGAGCAGTACTTC

V: TRBV11-2
D: TRBD1
size: NA
J: TRBJ1-5
CDR3: CASSPLPGQANQPQHF
DNA: TGTGCCAGCAGCCCATTACCCGGACAGGCGAATCAGCCCCAGCATTTT

V: TRBV7-9
D: NA
size: NA
J: TRBJ2-2
CDR3: CASTRNTGELFF
DNA: TGTGCCAGCACTAGGAACACCGGGGAGCTGTTTTTT

V: TRBV7-9
D: TRBD2
size: NA
J: TRBJ2-1
CDR3: CASSFERDQYNEQFF
DNA: TGTGCCAGCAGCTTTGAGCGGGACCAGTACAATGAGCAGTTCTTC

V: TRBV19
D: NA
size: once
J: TRBJ1-1
CDR3: CASIIGGANTEAFF
DNA: TGTGCCAGTATCATAGGGGGTGCGAACACTGAAGCTTTCTTT

V: TRBV7-8
D: TRBD1
size: NA
J: TRBJ1-1
CDR3: CASSPRTGKAFF
DNA: TGTGCCAGCAGCCCCCGGACAGGGAAAGCTTTCTTT

V: TRBV9
D: NA
size: NA
J: TRBJ1-1
CDR3: CASSPGVMNTEAFF
DNA: TGTGCCAGCAGCCCGGGGGTCATGAACACTGAAGCTTTCTTT

V: TRBV2
D: TRBD2
size: NA
J: TRBJ2-5
CDR3: CASRPARLAGRETQYF
DNA: TGTGCCAGCAGGCCAGCGAGGCTAGCGGGAAGAGAGACCCAGTACTTC

V: TRBV7-2
D: NA
size: NA
J: TRBJ1-2
CDR3: CASRPDRNYGYTF
DNA: TGTGCCAGCAGACCGGACAGAAACTATGGCTACACCTTC

V: TRBV11-2
D: TRBD2
size: NA
J: TRBJ2-1
CDR3: CASSPGTSGRALYNEQFF
DNA: TGTGCCAGCAGCCCCGGGACTAGCGGGAGGGCCCTCTACAATGAGCAGTTCTTC

V: TRBV30
D: NA
size: once
J: TRBJ2-1
CDR3: CAWRLTRTDEQFF
DNA: TGTGCCTGGAGGCTGACTAGGACCGATGAGCAGTTCTTC

V: TRBV27
D: NA
size: NA
J: TRBJ1-2
CDR3: CASSLFWGDLYGYTF
DNA: TGTGCCAGCAGTTTGTTCTGGGGAGATCTCTATGGCTACACCTTC

V: TRBV6-5
D: NA
size: few
J: TRBJ2-7
CDR3: CASSYSQGYEQYF
DNA: TGTGCCAGCAGTTACTCGCAGGGCTACGAGCAGTACTTC